This T cell receptor beta chain was identified in a study of blood T cells in healthy people across ages. Study-level findings and limits: Diversity was estimated from one million T cells, and these estimates were considered underestimates.

CDR1 and CDR2 (germline): LGHNA, YNFKEQ. There are 18 residues in the CDR3. V was pared by 3 bases and J by 4 bases, with 19 bases between. Concerning this clonotype: The antigen is not known.

Sample-barcoded 5' priming and a J-beta primer mix drove a second PCR of roughly 6 to 12 cycles. Each TCR beta cDNA got a 12-nucleotide random molecular identifier. TCRdb reanalysed the 5' RACE reads using MiXCR and keeps one entry per CDR3 protein. The sample has around 850,000 distinct CDR3 sequences; about 34% are singletons. Sequenced: blood. V gene TRBV4-2 combines with J gene TRBJ2-6, with no clear D. This sequence originates from a young man in good health. CDR3 loop: CASSHQRKGALGANVLTF. CDR3 in DNA: TGTGCCAGCAGCCACCAGAGGAAAGGTGCTCTCGGGGCCAACGTCCTGACTTTC.